The following is a TCR beta chain sequence with its context. The antigen remains unidentified. This entry comes from a study of cytomegalovirus exposure and HLA in healthy donors. Both 60 Vbeta primers and 13 Jbeta primers went into the PCR. Generated by immunoSEQ multiplex PCR, the TCRdb table keeps only in-frame clones and is missing some. The repertoire includes under 130,000 clones, 76% of them detected once, and about a tenth sits in the top ten. Germline loops: CDR1 SEHNR, CDR2 FQNEAQ (reference sequence). V lost 5 bases and J lost 4; bases outside the gene matches: 15. The CDR3 length is 18 residues. Participants comprised healthy donors of bone marrow. Study results and limitations: Presence/absence results assume similar sequencing depth per donor, which may not hold.

Sequencing was carried out using PBMCs. The receptor was isolated from a woman between 18 and 29 years old in good health and CMV-seropositive. The V gene is TRBV7-9, the J gene TRBJ2-1; 9 bases map to TRBD2. CDR3 in amino acids: CASSPPHGTSIQYNEQFF. Written as DNA, the CDR3 is TGTGCCAGCAGCCCGCCCCACGGGACTAGCATTCAATACAATGAGCAGTTCTTC.